These 30 T cell receptor beta chains were all obtained from the same sample, sequenced in a study of blood T cell repertoires in COVID-19. The data were produced by immunoSEQ multiplex PCR, yet TCRdb's version contains in-frame clones alone and is incomplete. The repertoire holds about 45,000 clones, with around 80% as singletons. Input material: peripheral blood. The receptors were sampled from a man between 65 and 85 years old with acute or convalescent COVID-19.

This chain uses TRBV28 with TRBJ1-3; 9 bases line up with TRBD1. The trim removed 3 bases at V and 0 bases at J, leaving 3 bases unmatched. Germline V gene sequence: CDR1 MDHEN, CDR2 SYDVKM. This CDR3 comprises 16 residues. CDR3 DNA sequence: TGTGCCAGCAGTTTGGGGGGACAGGGCTCTGGAAACACCATATATTTT. This sequence encodes CASSLGGQGSGNTIYF.

V usage is TRBV19 and J usage is TRBJ2-2; 9 bases match TRBD1. Germline V CDR1 and CDR2: LNHDA, SQIVND (reference sequence). The length of the CDR3 is 16 residues. V lost 6 bases and J lost 5; bases outside the gene matches: 10. CDR3 amino acids: CASSNRGQRATGELFF. The DNA for the CDR3 is TGTGCCAGTAGCAACAGGGGGCAGAGAGCTACCGGGGAGCTGTTTTTT.

Details on this clone: The sample holds other DNA sequences that translate to the same CDR3. This chain connects TRBV27 to TRBJ1-6; D call uncertain. The germline V gene has CDR1 MNHEY and CDR2 SMNVEV (reference sequence). This CDR3 is built from 16 residues. V shed 2 bases and J shed 0 bases, with 8 bases lying between them. The CDR3 DNA follows: TGTGCCAGCAGTTTAACGGAGAGCTCCTATAATTCACCCCTCCACTTT. It translates to CASSLTESSYNSPLHF.

This sequence joins TRBV6-2 or TRBV6-3 and TRBJ1-5; TRBD1 aligns across 11 bases. CDR1 is MNHEY, CDR2 SVGEGT, per germline. The CDR3 contains 16 residues. V lost 5 bases and J lost 4; bases outside the gene matches: 7. The CDR3 reads CASSRLRDRGNQPQHF. In DNA, the CDR3 is TGTGCCAGCAGTCGCCTCCGGGACAGGGGGAATCAGCCCCAGCATTTT.

A few counts support this clone. The V and J genes are TRBV3-1 (or the pseudogene TRBV3-2) and TRBJ1-1; the D is unclear. The CDR3 sequence is 14 residues long. Germline-derived CDR1 and CDR2 are LGHDT and YNNKEL (reference sequence). V was cut by 1 base and J by 5 bases, with 11 bases left in between. The CDR3 here is CASSQAPRITEAFF. CDR3 nucleotides: TGTGCCAGCAGCCAAGCCCCGCGGATAACTGAAGCTTTCTTT.

The chain employs TRBV10-1 and TRBJ2-7; a weak D match, TRBD2 (5 bases). Between the trimmed V and J ends, which lost 3 bases and 5 bases, there was a span of 8 bases. CDR3 length equals 12 residues. Germline assignment: CDR1 WNHNN and CDR2 SYGVQD (reference sequence). In DNA form, the CDR3 reads TGCGCCAGCAGTGATTCCGGGAACGAGCAGTACTTC. This codes for CASSDSGNEQYF.

The chain is built from TRBV19 and TRBJ2-1; the D gene is possibly TRBD1 (6 bases). CDR3 length: 15 residues. CDR1 is LNHDA and CDR2 is SQIVND in the germline V gene (reference sequence). The ends were cut back, 1 base at V and 6 bases at J, with 13 bases in the middle. CDR3 nucleotides: TGTGCCAGTAGTATAGGACAGGCGCCTTTCAATGAGCAGTTCTTC. This sequence encodes CASSIGQAPFNEQFF.

The J gene is TRBJ1-2, the V gene TRBV29-1, with D hard to call. The CDR3 consists of 10 residues. CDR1 is SQVTM and CDR2 is ANQGSEA in the germline V gene. V dropped 4 bases and J dropped 5 bases, with 5 bases sitting between them. The CDR3 nucleotides are TGCAGCGTTGGAGGGTATGGCTACACCTTC. Its protein is CSVGGYGYTF.

The J gene is TRBJ2-3, the V gene TRBV6-5, with 9 nucleotides matching TRBD1. V dropped 8 bases and J dropped 4; count of bases not matched to a gene: 7. Germline assignment: CDR1 MNHEY and CDR2 SVGAGI. The CDR3 is 14 residues long. CDR3 sequence: CASGRDREADTQYF. The CDR3 DNA follows: TGTGCCAGCGGCCGGGACAGGGAGGCAGATACGCAGTATTTT.

The rearrangement links TRBV5-1 to TRBJ2-3; 8 bases line up with TRBD2. Germline V CDR1 and CDR2: SGHRS, YFSETQ. This CDR3 region has 17 residues. After removal of 4 bases from V and 5 bases from J, the junction contained 15 bases not matched to a gene. CDR3 sequence: CASSHPGERGRGDTQYF. The CDR3 DNA reads as TGCGCCAGCAGCCACCCCGGAGAGCGGGGGAGAGGAGATACGCAGTATTTT.

This chain's CDR3 is CASSSPGQGETQYF. For the CDR3, the DNA is TGTGCCAGCAGTTCACCCGGACAGGGGGAGACCCAGTACTTC. The chain joins TRBV28 to TRBJ2-5; 9 positions match TRBD1. The CDR3 is made up of 14 amino acids. Germline V lookup: CDR1 MDHEN, CDR2 SYDVKM. V lost 4 bases and J lost 5; bases outside the gene matches: 5.

The rearrangement links TRBV4-3 to TRBJ2-7; the D gene is possibly TRBD2 (5 bases). Germline CDR1 LGHNA, CDR2 YSLEER. CDR3 length: 17 residues. Trimming stripped 0 bases from V and 5 bases from J, with 20 bases between. The CDR3 nucleotides are TGCGCCAGCAGCCAAGATATGAGTACTAGATCGGGAAACGAGCAGTACTTC. Encoded protein: CASSQDMSTRSGNEQYF.

This clone was counted a few times. V is TRBV4-2 and J is TRBJ1-2; D perhaps matches TRBD1 (5 bases). Trimming shortened V by 0 bases and J by 2 bases, and 13 bases separated the two germline ends. The CDR3 covers 16 residues. Germline V gene sequence: CDR1 LGHNA, CDR2 YNFKEQ. CDR3 DNA sequence: TGTGCCAGCAGCCAAGATCGACAGCTTAGCAACTATGGCTACACCTTC. It is translated as CASSQDRQLSNYGYTF.

In its sample, this clone was seen a few times. V usage is TRBV5-1 and J usage is TRBJ2-7; possible D gene TRBD1, 6 bases. Deletions cut 1 base from V and 4 bases from J, with 15 bases between. Germline CDR1 is SGHRS and CDR2 is YFSETQ. This CDR3 has 15 residues. DNA for the CDR3: TGCGCCAGCAGCTTGTGGTCAGGGGACAAATACGAGCAGTACTTC. Translation: CASSLWSGDKYEQYF.

This chain connects TRBV7-6 to TRBJ2-6; possible D gene TRBD1, 6 bases. The CDR3 is made up of 19 amino acids. Germline CDR1 reads SGHVS; CDR2 reads FNYEAQ. Trimming removed 1 base from V and 0 bases from J, with 16 bases in between. The CDR3: CASSLEVRTVYSGANVLTF. CDR3 DNA: TGTGCCAGCAGCTTAGAAGTTAGGACAGTCTACTCTGGGGCCAACGTCCTGACTTTC.

V is TRBV7-2 and J is TRBJ2-3; TRBD2 matches at 12 bases. The ends lost 2 bases at V and 1 base at J; junction bases unmatched: 7. CDR1 is SGHTA, CDR2 FQGNSA, per germline. This CDR3 has 18 amino acids. CDR3 nucleotides: TGTGCCAGCAGCTTATCACTAGCGGGGGGTATGGGCACAGATACGCAGTATTTT. Translating gives CASSLSLAGGMGTDTQYF.

CDR3 protein: CASSPIDRDTEAFF. CDR3 sequence (DNA): TGTGCCAGTAGTCCCATAGACAGGGACACTGAAGCTTTCTTT. This rearrangement joins TRBV19 to TRBJ1-1; 7 bases map to TRBD1. The CDR3 spans 14 residues. From germline, CDR1 is LNHDA and CDR2 SQIVND (reference sequence). V was clipped by 5 bases and J by 3 bases; unmatched bases: 6.

A few counts support this clone. The gene calls are TRBV28 and TRBJ1-2, with D unclear. The V gene lost 1 base and the J gene lost 2 bases, with 8 bases spanning the gap. CDR1 and CDR2 from the germline V gene are MDHEN and SYDVKM. The CDR3 totals 14 residues. In DNA form, the CDR3 reads TGTGCCAGCAGTTTATCTACAGCAAACTATGGCTACACCTTC. As protein: CASSLSTANYGYTF.

The CDR3 sequence: CASRRQSGVNTEAFF. The DNA for the CDR3 is TGCGCCAGCAGACGACAGTCTGGGGTGAACACTGAAGCTTTCTTT. The chain couples TRBV4-1 to TRBJ1-1; weak D call: TRBD1 (5 bases). Trimming removed 6 bases at V and 0 bases at J, with 14 bases between. Germline values: CDR1 MGHRA, CDR2 YSYEKL. This CDR3 spans 15 amino acids.

The CDR3 region has the DNA TGTGCCAGCAGCAATAATGATCGGACAGGGCAAGAGACCCAGTACTTC. Translation: CASSNNDRTGQETQYF. This chain connects TRBV11-2 to TRBJ2-5; 8 nucleotides match TRBD1. The ends lost 5 bases at V and 2 bases at J; junction bases unmatched: 10. Germline V gene data show CDR1 as SGHAT and CDR2 as FQNNGV. This CDR3 contains 16 residues.

The chain couples TRBV28 to TRBJ1-6, with a weak D call TRBD1 (5 bases). This CDR3 comprises 13 residues. Germline loops: CDR1 MDHEN, CDR2 SYDVKM. The V end lost 9 bases, the J end lost 5 bases, and 11 bases lay between the germline ends. The CDR3 reads CASEQGNNSPLHF. The CDR3 bases are TGTGCCAGTGAGCAGGGCAATAATTCACCCCTCCACTTT. The variable domain in full, completed from reference TRBV28 and TRBJ1-6, reads DVKVTQSSRYLVKRTGEKVFLECVQDMDHENMFWYRQDPGLGLRLIYFSYDVKMKEKGDIPEGYSVSREKKERFSLILESASTNQTSMYLCASEQGNNSPLHFGNGTRLTVT.

In this sample, this clone turned up a few times. The J gene is TRBJ1-1, the V gene TRBV18; TRBD1 matches at 7 bases. Germline-derived CDR1 and CDR2 are KGHSH and LQKENI. The CDR3 covers 13 residues. The V segment lost 2 bases and the J segment 7 bases; nucleotides outside the gene matches: 4. The CDR3: CASSPGQGGEAFF. CDR3 sequence (DNA): TGTGCCAGCTCACCAGGGCAGGGGGGTGAAGCTTTCTTT.

CDR3 loop: CASSYSRLAPHYEQYF. In DNA form, the CDR3 reads TGTGCCAGCAGCTACTCGCGACTAGCCCCACACTACGAGCAGTACTTC. The genes are TRBV3-1 (or the pseudogene TRBV3-2) and TRBJ2-7; 7 nucleotides match TRBD2. The V gene's germline CDR1 is LGHDT and CDR2 YNNKEL (reference sequence). The CDR3 length is 16 residues. The J segment lost 3 bases and the V segment lost 5 bases, leaving 13 bases of the junction unmatched.

The chain links TRBV10-2 to TRBJ1-2; D is ambiguous. CDR3 length: 15 amino acids. The V and J ends lost 6 bases and 8 bases respectively, with 22 bases between them. Germline-derived CDR1 and CDR2 are WSHSY and SAAADI. Written as DNA, the CDR3 is TGCGCCAGCAGCATCACAACCGGACGGGGTTCGGGCTACACCTTC. Amino acids: CASSITTGRGSGYTF.

This clone was seen only a few times. The chain couples TRBV7-9 to TRBJ2-6; possibly TRBD1 for D (5 bases). The germline V gene encodes CDR1 SEHNR and CDR2 FQNEAQ (reference sequence). The CDR3 has 19 amino acids. Trimming pared 5 bases from V and 3 bases from J, leaving 23 bases between. CDR3 sequence reads: CASSPTRSGRARGANVLTF. DNA for the CDR3: TGTGCCAGCAGCCCTACGCGGTCAGGCAGGGCCCGTGGGGCCAACGTCCTGACTTTC.

This clone came up once. This chain links TRBV25-1 with TRBJ2-7; 7 nucleotides align to TRBD2. Germline V gene sequence: CDR1 MGHDK, CDR2 SYGVNS. The CDR3 is made up of 16 amino acids. V lost 4 bases and J lost 3; bases outside the gene matches: 12. The CDR3 region is CASSGAGRGTNYEQYF. The CDR3 DNA reads TGTGCCAGCAGTGGTGCGGGGAGGGGAACTAACTACGAGCAGTACTTC.

The genes are TRBV4-3 and TRBJ1-6, with TRBD1 identical over 7 bases. Germline V gene data show CDR1 as LGHNA and CDR2 as YSLEER. V shed 4 bases and J 10 bases; nucleotides not matched to a gene: 7. The CDR3 contains 14 residues. CDR3 in amino acids: CASSPDRVGSPLHF. The CDR3 DNA is TGCGCCAGCAGCCCCGACAGGGTAGGATCACCCCTCCACTTT.

The CDR3 DNA follows: TGTGCCAGCTCAGGTCCCCGGGAGCTGTTTTTT. Its protein is CASSGPRELFF. The chain combines TRBV27 with TRBJ2-2; D is ambiguous. V dropped 8 bases and J dropped 9 bases, with 10 bases sitting between them. The V gene's germline CDR1 is MNHEY and CDR2 SMNVEV (reference sequence). The CDR3 covers 11 residues.

This chain connects TRBV7-9 to TRBJ1-3; tentative D call: TRBD1 (5 bases). Deletions cut 5 bases from V and 0 bases from J, with 20 bases between. This CDR3 comprises 18 residues. Germline CDR1 and CDR2: SEHNR and FQNEAQ (reference sequence). The CDR3 here is CASSPQGQSGGSGNTIYF. As DNA, the CDR3 is TGTGCCAGCAGCCCCCAAGGTCAGAGCGGGGGCTCTGGAAACACCATATATTTT.

The chain has TRBV27 and TRBJ1-2; D uncertain. This CDR3 is built from 14 residues. Germline V gene data show CDR1 as MNHEY and CDR2 as SMNVEV (reference sequence). Trimming removed 0 bases from V and 8 bases from J, with 13 bases in between. This CDR3 reads CASSLSPGTGGYTF. In DNA, the CDR3 is TGTGCCAGCAGTTTATCTCCGGGTACGGGGGGCTACACCTTC.